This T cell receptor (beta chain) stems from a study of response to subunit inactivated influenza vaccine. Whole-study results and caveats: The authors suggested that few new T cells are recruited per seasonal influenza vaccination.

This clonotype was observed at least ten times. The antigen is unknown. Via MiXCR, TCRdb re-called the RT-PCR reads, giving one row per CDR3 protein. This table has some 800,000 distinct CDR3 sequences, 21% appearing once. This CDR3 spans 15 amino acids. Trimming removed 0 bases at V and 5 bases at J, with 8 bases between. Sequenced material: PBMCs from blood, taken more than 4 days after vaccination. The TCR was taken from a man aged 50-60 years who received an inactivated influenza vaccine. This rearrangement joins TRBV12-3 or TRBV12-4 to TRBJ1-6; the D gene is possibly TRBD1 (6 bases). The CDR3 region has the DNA TGTGCCAGCAGTTTAGCAGGGGGGGATAATTCACCCCTCCACTTT. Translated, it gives CASSLAGGDNSPLHF.